Given below is one T cell receptor beta chain in context. Generated by immunoSEQ multiplex PCR, the TCRdb table keeps only in-frame clones and is missing some. The profile covers 1,500,000 or so clones, with roughly 96% appearing a single time and over 1% taken by the ten largest. This specimen belongs to a study of shared clonotypes between healthy human individuals. This CDR3 comprises 16 residues. The germline CDR1 and CDR2 sequences are SGHDT and YYEEEE. Trimming took off 4 bases at V and 0 bases at J, with 14 bases between the two ends. The sequenced sample was naive CD4+ T cells sorted from blood. Documented subset: CD45RA+ positively selected. The receptor was isolated from a man aged 30 to 39 in good health. The chain employs TRBV5-6 and TRBJ2-4, with TRBD2 as a possible D gene (6 bases). CDR3 residues: CASSPSQGLAKNIQYF. Written as DNA, the CDR3 is TGTGCCAGCAGCCCGTCCCAGGGACTAGCCAAAAACATTCAGTACTTC. The entire variable domain, with the rest obtained from reference TRBV5-6 and TRBJ2-4, is as follows: DAGVTQSPTHLIKTRGQQVTLRCSPKSGHDTVSWYQQALGQGPQFIFQYYEEEERQRGNFPDRFSGHQFPNYSSELNVNALLLGDSALYLCASSPSQGLAKNIQYFGAGTRLSVL.